The 30 T cell receptor beta chains in this list originate from one sample, sequenced in a study of blood T cell repertoires in COVID-19. TCRdb's copy holds only in-frame clones and misses some; the assay was immunoSEQ multiplex PCR. The repertoire has more than 95,000 clones, approximately 80% of them found once; the top ten carry more than 4.5%. Sample: peripheral blood. Every receptor here comes from a man in his sixties with acute or convalescent COVID-19.

This CDR3 reads CASSPGTESYEQYF. In DNA, the CDR3 is TGTGCCAGCAGCCCTGGGACTGAATCCTACGAGCAGTACTTC. The rearrangement uses TRBV7-3 and TRBJ2-7; D is perhaps TRBD2 (6 bases). There are 14 residues in the CDR3. The V end was cut by 5 bases, the J end by 1 base, with 12 bases between. CDR1 SGHTA and CDR2 FQGTGA come from the germline V gene.

CDR3 in DNA: TGTGCCAGCACTCCTTACAGGGCCGTGAACACCGGGGAGCTGTTTTTT. Translation: CASTPYRAVNTGELFF. V and J are TRBV28 and TRBJ2-2; D might be TRBD1 (6 bases). This CDR3 spans 16 amino acids. The V gene lost 7 bases and the J gene lost 1 base, with 16 bases spanning the gap. Germline V CDR1 and CDR2: MDHEN, SYDVKM.

The chain uses TRBV29-1 and TRBJ1-2, with 8 bases lining up with TRBD1. The trim removed 5 bases at V and 7 bases at J, leaving 12 bases unmatched. Germline V CDR1 and CDR2: SQVTM, ANQGSEA. The CDR3 has 14 residues. The CDR3 here is CSVLPGGGGSGYTF. CDR3 DNA: TGCAGCGTTCTCCCAGGGGGCGGGGGTAGTGGCTACACCTTC.

CDR3 protein: CAWSGHSNQPQHF. CDR3 bases: TGTGCCTGGAGTGGTCATAGCAATCAGCCCCAGCATTTT. The V call is TRBV30, the J call TRBJ1-5; unclear D gene. Trimming took 1 base from V and 0 from J, leaving 4 bases between them. CDR3 length equals 13 residues. Germline V gene sequence: CDR1 GTSNPN, CDR2 SVGIG (reference sequence).

V and J are TRBV6-5 and TRBJ1-5; TRBD1 matches 8 bases. The CDR3 loop spans 15 amino acids. Trimming took 6 bases from V and 2 from J; bases not matched to a gene: 6. In germline, CDR1 is MNHEY, CDR2 SVGAGI. Written as DNA, the CDR3 is TGTGCCAGCAGCTTCGCGGACAGGGGCAATCAGCCCCAGCATTTT. Protein product: CASSFADRGNQPQHF.

This clone was observed a handful of times. Within the sample, other DNA sequences also encode this same CDR3. The CDR3 DNA follows: TGTGCCAGCAGTTATGACAGGGGGGACTATGGCTACACCTTC. Its protein is CASSYDRGDYGYTF. J is TRBJ1-2 and V is TRBV6-2 or TRBV6-3; TRBD1 aligns across 9 bases. There are 14 residues in the CDR3. The germline V gene has CDR1 MNHEY and CDR2 SVGEGT. Trimming at V came to 3 bases and at J to 3 bases, leaving 2 bases not matched to a gene.

This chain links TRBV19 with TRBJ1-2; TRBD1 aligns across 7 bases. The CDR3 runs 13 residues. Germline assignment: CDR1 LNHDA and CDR2 SQIVND (reference sequence). J lost 3 bases, V lost 6 bases, and 4 bases had no gene match. Here the CDR3 DNA reads TGTGCCAGTAGGCGGCAGGGGGACTATGGCTACACCTTC. This translates into CASRRQGDYGYTF. The variable domain in full, with the rest retrieved from reference TRBV19 and TRBJ1-2, is DGGITQSPKYLFRKEGQNVTLSCEQNLNHDAMYWYRQDPGQGLRLIYYSQIVNDFQKGDIAEGYSVSREKKESFPLTVTSAQKNPTAFYLCASRRQGDYGYTFGSGTRLTVV.

The V call is TRBV9, the J call TRBJ2-1, with 9 bases aligning to TRBD1. CDR1 and CDR2 from the germline V gene are SGDLS and YYNGEE. The ends lost 4 bases at V and 10 bases at J; junction bases unmatched: 9. CDR3 length equals 14 residues. CDR3 in DNA: TGTGCCAGCAGCTTATCGGGACAGGGCGGAGAGCAGTTCTTC. This sequence encodes CASSLSGQGGEQFF.

This chain uses TRBV2 with TRBJ1-1, with 7 bases identical to TRBD1. This CDR3 is built from 15 residues. Germline CDR1 SNHLY, CDR2 FYNNEI. V trimming: 3 bases; J trimming: 0 bases; junction bases outside the gene matches: 4. CDR3 bases: TGTGCCAGCAGTGAGGACAGGAGGCTGAACACTGAAGCTTTCTTT. It encodes CASSEDRRLNTEAFF.

The chain carries TRBV20-1 and TRBJ1-2, with 8 positions matching TRBD1. Germline CDR1 and CDR2: DFQATT and SNEGSKA (reference sequence). J was trimmed by 2 bases and V by 3 bases; bases with no gene match: 8. This CDR3 spans 15 amino acids. This CDR3 reads CSASRGTGRNYGYTF. The CDR3 bases are TGCAGTGCTAGTAGAGGGACAGGTCGGAACTATGGCTACACCTTC.

This clone was found once. The chain joins TRBV5-1 to TRBJ2-7; 8 nucleotides agree with TRBD2. The germline V gene encodes CDR1 SGHRS and CDR2 YFSETQ. Trimming took 5 bases from V and 0 from J; bases not matched to a gene: 1. The CDR3 length is 13 residues. The chain's CDR3 is CASRAGASYEQYF. The CDR3 DNA reads TGCGCCAGCAGAGCGGGAGCCTCCTACGAGCAGTACTTC. The full variable domain, its missing parts supplied by reference TRBV5-1 and TRBJ2-7, is KAGVTQTPRYLIKTRGQQVTLSCSPISGHRSVSWYQQTPGQGLQFLFEYFSETQRNKGNFPGRFSGRQFSNSRSEMNVSTLELGDSALYLCASRAGASYEQYFGPGTRLTVT.

Notes on this clone: The sample carries other DNA sequences with the same CDR3. V usage is TRBV28 and J usage is TRBJ1-5; no firm D call. This CDR3 region has 12 residues. V lost 6 bases and J lost 4, with 7 bases in between. CDR1 and CDR2 (germline): MDHEN, SYDVKM. The CDR3 bases are TGTGCCAGCAGACTATCTAATCAGCCCCAGCATTTT. Translation gives CASRLSNQPQHF.

DNA of the CDR3: TGTGCCAGCGGGTCAGGTATTCACACTGAAGCTTTCTTT. It is translated as CASGSGIHTEAFF. This rearrangement joins TRBV7-3 to TRBJ1-1; D call uncertain. Deletions cut 8 bases from V and 3 bases from J, with 13 bases between. Per germline, CDR1 SGHTA and CDR2 FQGTGA. The CDR3 is made up of 13 amino acids.

The chain links TRBV6-5 to TRBJ2-7; 11 bases are a match to TRBD2. CDR3 length: 14 residues. In germline, CDR1 is MNHEY, CDR2 SVGAGI. The ends lost 6 bases at V and 2 bases at J; junction bases unmatched: 3. The CDR3: CASSQGLAAYEQYF. CDR3 bases: TGTGCCAGCAGCCAGGGACTAGCGGCCTACGAGCAGTACTTC.

This clone was seen a handful of times. The chain carries TRBV5-1 and TRBJ2-1; 7 bases are shared with TRBD1. There are 15 residues in the CDR3. Germline loops: CDR1 SGHRS, CDR2 YFSETQ. V trimming: 1 base; J trimming: 5 bases; junction bases outside the gene matches: 6. CDR3 sequence: CASSLLGRGNNEQFF. The CDR3 coding sequence is TGCGCCAGCAGCTTGCTGGGCAGGGGGAACAATGAGCAGTTCTTC.

This clone is medium-sized within its sample. This chain links TRBV30 with TRBJ2-2, with a weak D call TRBD2 (5 bases). The CDR3 is 12 residues long. The V and J ends lost 2 bases and 7 bases respectively, with 8 bases between them. The V gene's germline CDR1 is GTSNPN and CDR2 SVGIG (reference sequence). The CDR3 sequence: CAWSRTLGELFF. The CDR3 DNA reads as TGTGCCTGGAGTAGGACTCTCGGGGAGCTGTTTTTT.

The V call is TRBV15, the J call TRBJ2-7; 12 bases are a match to TRBD2. Germline V gene lookup returns CDR1 LNHNV and CDR2 YYDKDF (reference sequence). V dropped 3 bases and J dropped 4; count of bases not matched to a gene: 7. The CDR3 is 16 residues long. The chain's CDR3 is CATSRGLAGGLYEQYF. The CDR3, as DNA: TGTGCCACCAGCAGGGGGCTAGCGGGAGGGCTATACGAGCAGTACTTC.

The chain employs TRBV5-1 and TRBJ1-5; D unresolved. V was trimmed by 0 bases and J by 6 bases, leaving 7 bases between them. Germline values: CDR1 SGHRS, CDR2 YFSETQ. This CDR3 region has 13 residues. CDR3 residues: CASSLGASQPQHF. CDR3 DNA sequence: TGCGCCAGCAGCTTGGGGGCGAGTCAGCCCCAGCATTTT.

The J gene is TRBJ2-7, the V gene TRBV7-9; 8 nucleotides match TRBD2. V shed 1 base, J shed 6 bases, and the junction held 8 bases outside the gene matches. This CDR3 comprises 15 residues. CDR1 SEHNR and CDR2 FQNEAQ come from the germline V gene (reference sequence). The CDR3 DNA reads as TGTGCCAGCAGCTTAGATCCAGCGGGGGCGGGCGAGCAGTACTTC. Translating it yields CASSLDPAGAGEQYF.

The chain employs TRBV19 and TRBJ2-1, with D possibly being TRBD2 (5 bases). The germline V gene has CDR1 LNHDA and CDR2 SQIVND (reference sequence). V lost 10 bases to trimming and J lost 0 bases, with 16 bases between them. This CDR3 is built from 15 residues. The CDR3 is CATHQVGSSYNEQFF. The CDR3 DNA reads TGTGCCACGCATCAAGTGGGGAGCTCCTACAATGAGCAGTTCTTC.

The gene calls are TRBV4-1 and TRBJ1-1; no clear D. The CDR3 consists of 14 residues. Deletions cut 1 base from V and 1 base from J, with 7 bases between. Per germline, CDR1 MGHRA and CDR2 YSYEKL. In nucleotides, the CDR3 is TGCGCCAGCAGCCAAGGTCAGTGGAACACTGAAGCTTTCTTT. Translating it yields CASSQGQWNTEAFF.

This clone was seen a single time. This chain uses TRBV4-2 with TRBJ2-5; 9 bases fit TRBD2. CDR1 and CDR2 (germline): LGHNA, YNFKEQ. V was pared by 0 bases and J by 1 base, with 6 bases of the junction left unmatched. This CDR3 spans 17 amino acids. The CDR3 loop reads CASSQDKSGGSQETQYF. CDR3 DNA: TGTGCCAGCAGCCAAGATAAAAGCGGGGGGTCCCAAGAGACCCAGTACTTC.

The rearrangement joins TRBV18 to TRBJ2-7; D uncertain. The CDR3 runs 14 residues. V dropped 4 bases and J dropped 1 base, with 11 bases sitting between them. Germline-derived CDR1 and CDR2 are KGHSH and LQKENI. As DNA, the CDR3 is TGTGCCAGCTCACGGAGTGATGGTTCCTACGAGCAGTACTTC. This sequence encodes CASSRSDGSYEQYF.

The chain joins TRBV7-8 to TRBJ2-3; D is possibly TRBD2 (5 bases). The CDR3 has 16 amino acids. Per germline, CDR1 SGHVS and CDR2 FQNEAQ. V lost 3 bases, J lost 8 bases, and 21 bases lay in between. The CDR3: CASSFMGSHHTSTQYF. CDR3 DNA sequence: TGTGCCAGCAGCTTTATGGGGTCTCACCACACTAGTACGCAGTATTTT.

The genes are TRBV6-5 and TRBJ2-7; 7 bases align to TRBD1. V dropped 4 bases and J dropped 1; count of bases not matched to a gene: 4. CDR1 is MNHEY, CDR2 SVGAGI, per germline. The CDR3 extends over 14 amino acids. The CDR3 bases are TGTGCCAGCAGTTGGGGACAGCCTTCCTACGAGCAGTACTTC. Its protein is CASSWGQPSYEQYF.

The rearrangement uses TRBV7-3 and TRBJ2-2, with D maybe TRBD2 (6 bases). Between the trimmed V and J ends, which lost 3 bases and 4 bases, there was a span of 9 bases. This CDR3 has 14 residues. The germline V gene encodes CDR1 SGHTA and CDR2 FQGTGA. The CDR3: CASSFGRGTGELFF. The DNA of the CDR3 is TGTGCCAGCAGCTTCGGGCGGGGCACCGGGGAGCTGTTTTTT.

The chain couples TRBV4-3 to TRBJ1-3, with D perhaps matching TRBD1 (5 bases). Trimming stripped 0 bases from V and 10 bases from J, with 13 bases between. CDR3 length: 14 residues. Germline V gives CDR1 LGHNA, CDR2 YSLEER. CDR3 coding DNA: TGCGCCAGCAGCCAAGAGAGGGGAAGCGGGACCATATATTTT. This gives the protein CASSQERGSGTIYF.

The gene calls are TRBV6-5 and TRBJ1-4; TRBD1 might be the D (6 bases). Germline V gene sequence: CDR1 MNHEY, CDR2 SVGAGI. This CDR3 is 13 amino acids long. V gave up 8 bases and J gave up 6 bases, with 13 bases separating them. The CDR3 loop reads CASYRDIDEKLFF. The CDR3 DNA follows: TGTGCCAGCTACCGGGACATAGATGAAAAACTGTTTTTT.

The chain joins TRBV5-1 to TRBJ1-3; unclear D gene. Germline V lookup: CDR1 SGHRS, CDR2 YFSETQ. Deletions cut 7 bases from V and 3 bases from J, with 11 bases between. CDR3 length: 13 amino acids. The CDR3 spells CASSAGLGNTIYF. CDR3 coding DNA: TGCGCCAGCTCGGCAGGACTTGGAAACACCATATATTTT.

This clone was counted once. J is TRBJ1-5 and V is TRBV21-1; TRBD1, as called in the table, went unchecked against the DNA. TRBV21-1 is termed a pseudogene. The length of the CDR3 is 15 residues. The CDR3 here is CASSKDSTANQPQHF. CDR3 sequence (DNA): TGTGCCAGCAGCAAAGATTCGACAGCTAATCAGCCCCAGCATTTT.